The clone carrying this T cell receptor beta chain was observed once. Its antigen remains unknown. The data originate from a study of cytomegalovirus exposure and HLA in healthy donors. V was cut by 1 base and J by 11 bases, with 17 bases left in between. The CDR3 has 13 residues. From germline, CDR1 is GTSNPN and CDR2 SVGIG (reference sequence). This PCR relied on a set of 60 Vbeta primers and 13 Jbeta primers. Here immunoSEQ multiplex PCR was the method, and the copy in TCRdb shows in-frame clones only, minus some. The sample has 100,000 or so clones, less than 85% seen once. Study results and caveats: Immune exposure information available was restricted to CMV serostatus. Earlier analysis found most TCR beta V segments productive about 90% or about 30% of the time.

The source is a man aged 18-30 years in good health and CMV-seronegative. Source material: PBMCs. This rearrangement joins TRBV30 to TRBJ1-2, with TRBD1 as a possible D gene (6 bases). The DNA of the CDR3 is TGTGCCTGGAGTGACAGGGCCCCGGGGTGGTACACCTTC. Translating gives CAWSDRAPGWYTF.